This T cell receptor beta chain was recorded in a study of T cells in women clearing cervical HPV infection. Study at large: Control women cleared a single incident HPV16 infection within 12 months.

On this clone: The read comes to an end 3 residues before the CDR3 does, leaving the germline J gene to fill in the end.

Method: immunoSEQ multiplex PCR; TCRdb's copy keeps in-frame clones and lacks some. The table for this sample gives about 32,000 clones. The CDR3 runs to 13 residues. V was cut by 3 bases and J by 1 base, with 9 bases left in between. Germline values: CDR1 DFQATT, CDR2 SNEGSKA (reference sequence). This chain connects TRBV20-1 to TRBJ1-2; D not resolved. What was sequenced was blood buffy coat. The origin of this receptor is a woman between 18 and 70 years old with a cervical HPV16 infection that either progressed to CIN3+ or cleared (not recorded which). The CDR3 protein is CSASLSGNYGYTF. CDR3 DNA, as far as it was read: TGCAGTGCTAGTCTCTCCGGTAACTATGGC.